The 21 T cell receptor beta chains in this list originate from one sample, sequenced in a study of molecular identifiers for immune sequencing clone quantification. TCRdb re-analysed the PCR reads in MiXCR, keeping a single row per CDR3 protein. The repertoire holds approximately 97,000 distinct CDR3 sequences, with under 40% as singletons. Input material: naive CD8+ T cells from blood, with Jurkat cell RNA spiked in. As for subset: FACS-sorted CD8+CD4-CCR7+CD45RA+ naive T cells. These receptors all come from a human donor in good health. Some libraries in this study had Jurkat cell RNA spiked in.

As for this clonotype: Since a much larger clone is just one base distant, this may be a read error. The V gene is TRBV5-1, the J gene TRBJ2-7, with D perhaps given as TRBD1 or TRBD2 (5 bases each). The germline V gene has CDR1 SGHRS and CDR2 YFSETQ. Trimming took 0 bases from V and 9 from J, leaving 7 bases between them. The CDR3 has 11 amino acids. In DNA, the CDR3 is TGCGCCAGCAGCTTGGGGGACGGGCAGTACTTC. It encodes CASSLGDGQYF.

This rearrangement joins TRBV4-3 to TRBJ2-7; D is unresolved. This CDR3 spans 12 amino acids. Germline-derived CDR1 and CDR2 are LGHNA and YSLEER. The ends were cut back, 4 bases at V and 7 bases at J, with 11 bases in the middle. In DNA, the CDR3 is TGCGCCAGCAGCCGAGACGGAACGGAGCAGTACTTC. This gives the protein CASSRDGTEQYF.

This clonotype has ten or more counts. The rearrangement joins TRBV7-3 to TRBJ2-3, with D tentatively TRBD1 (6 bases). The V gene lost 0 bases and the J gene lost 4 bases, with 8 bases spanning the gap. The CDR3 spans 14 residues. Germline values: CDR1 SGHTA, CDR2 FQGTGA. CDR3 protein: CASSLTKGADTQYF. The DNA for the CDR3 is TGTGCCAGCAGCTTAACGAAGGGGGCAGATACGCAGTATTTT.

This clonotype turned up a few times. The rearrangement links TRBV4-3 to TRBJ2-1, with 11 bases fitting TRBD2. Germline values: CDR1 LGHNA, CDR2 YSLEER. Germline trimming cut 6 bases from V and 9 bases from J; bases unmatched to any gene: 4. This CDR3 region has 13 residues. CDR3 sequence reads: CASRLAGAVEQFF. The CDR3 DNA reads TGCGCCAGCAGACTAGCGGGAGCGGTTGAGCAGTTCTTC.

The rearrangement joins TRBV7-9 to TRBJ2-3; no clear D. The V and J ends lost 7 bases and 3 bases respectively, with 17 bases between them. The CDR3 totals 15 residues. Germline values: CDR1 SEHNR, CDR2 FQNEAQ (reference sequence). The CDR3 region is CASTTLHYLTDTQYF. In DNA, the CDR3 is TGTGCCAGCACCACATTGCACTATCTAACAGATACGCAGTATTTT.

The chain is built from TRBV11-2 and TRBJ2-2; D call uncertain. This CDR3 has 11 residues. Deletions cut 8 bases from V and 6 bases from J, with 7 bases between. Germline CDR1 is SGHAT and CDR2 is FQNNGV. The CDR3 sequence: CASDRAGELFF. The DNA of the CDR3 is TGTGCCAGCGACCGGGCCGGGGAGCTGTTTTTT.

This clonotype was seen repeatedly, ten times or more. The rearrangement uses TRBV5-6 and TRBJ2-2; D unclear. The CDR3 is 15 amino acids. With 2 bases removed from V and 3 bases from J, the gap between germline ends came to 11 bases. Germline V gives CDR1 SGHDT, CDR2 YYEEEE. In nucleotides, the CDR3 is TGTGCCAGCAGCTTTGGTATTTTGGACACCGGGGAGCTGTTTTTT. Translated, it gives CASSFGILDTGELFF.

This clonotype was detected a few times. This CDR3 reads CASSGGGLDTQYF. The DNA of the CDR3 is TGTGCCAGCAGTGGAGGTGGGTTAGATACGCAGTATTTT. This sequence joins TRBV2 and TRBJ2-3, with D uncertain. The CDR3 spans 13 residues. Trimming stripped 4 bases from V and 5 bases from J, with 10 bases between. Germline CDR1 and CDR2: SNHLY and FYNNEI.

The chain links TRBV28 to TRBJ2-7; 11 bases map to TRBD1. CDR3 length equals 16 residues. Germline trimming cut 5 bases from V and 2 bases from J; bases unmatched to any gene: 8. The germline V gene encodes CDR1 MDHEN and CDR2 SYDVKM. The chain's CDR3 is CASSEPDRGRPYEQYF. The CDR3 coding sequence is TGTGCCAGCAGTGAACCGGACAGGGGGCGCCCCTACGAGCAGTACTTC.

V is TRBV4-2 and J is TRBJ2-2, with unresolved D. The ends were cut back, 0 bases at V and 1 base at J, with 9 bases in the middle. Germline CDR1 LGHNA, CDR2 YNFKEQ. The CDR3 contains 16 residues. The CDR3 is CASSQDSRRNTGELFF. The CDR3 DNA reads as TGTGCCAGCAGCCAAGATTCTAGACGGAACACCGGGGAGCTGTTTTTT.

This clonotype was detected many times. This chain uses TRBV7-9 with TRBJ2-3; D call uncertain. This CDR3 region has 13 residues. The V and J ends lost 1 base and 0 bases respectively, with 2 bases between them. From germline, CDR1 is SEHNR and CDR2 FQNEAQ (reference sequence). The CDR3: CASSLESTDTQYF. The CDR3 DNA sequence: TGTGCCAGCAGCTTAGAAAGCACAGATACGCAGTATTTT.

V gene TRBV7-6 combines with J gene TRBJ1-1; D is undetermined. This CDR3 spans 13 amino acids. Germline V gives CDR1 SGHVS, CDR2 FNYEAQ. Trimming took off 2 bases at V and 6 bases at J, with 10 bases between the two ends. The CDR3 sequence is CASSLSVASEAFF. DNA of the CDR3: TGTGCCAGCAGCTTAAGCGTTGCGTCTGAAGCTTTCTTT.

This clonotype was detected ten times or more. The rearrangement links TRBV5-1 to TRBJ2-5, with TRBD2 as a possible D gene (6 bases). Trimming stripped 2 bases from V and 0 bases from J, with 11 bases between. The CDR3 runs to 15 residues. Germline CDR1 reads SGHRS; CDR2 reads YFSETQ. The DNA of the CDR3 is TGCGCCAGCAGCTTATCGGACTACTACCAAGAGACCCAGTACTTC. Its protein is CASSLSDYYQETQYF.

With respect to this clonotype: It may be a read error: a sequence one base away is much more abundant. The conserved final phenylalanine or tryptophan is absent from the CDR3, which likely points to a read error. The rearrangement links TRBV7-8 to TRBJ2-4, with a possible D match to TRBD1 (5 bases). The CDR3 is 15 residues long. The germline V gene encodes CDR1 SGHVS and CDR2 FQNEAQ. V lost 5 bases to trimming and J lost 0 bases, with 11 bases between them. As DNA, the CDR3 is TGTGCCAGCAGCGCCCGGACACTAGCCAAAAACATTCAGTACATC. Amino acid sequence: CASSARTLAKNIQYI.

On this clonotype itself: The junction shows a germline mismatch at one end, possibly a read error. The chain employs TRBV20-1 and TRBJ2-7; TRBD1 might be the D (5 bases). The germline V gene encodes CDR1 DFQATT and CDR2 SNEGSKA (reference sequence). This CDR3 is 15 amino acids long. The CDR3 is CSSRDRLQGTYEQYF. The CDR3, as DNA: TGCAGTTCTAGAGATCGGCTGCAGGGCACCTACGAGCAGTACTTC.

This CDR3 reads CASSQDRLANEQYF. The CDR3 DNA reads TGCGCCAGCAGCCAAGATCGCCTAGCCAACGAGCAGTACTTC. J is TRBJ2-7 and V is TRBV4-3; D perhaps matches TRBD2 (5 bases). The CDR3 length is 14 residues. V was shortened by 0 bases and J by 5 bases, with 11 bases between the two germline ends. Germline values: CDR1 LGHNA, CDR2 YSLEER.

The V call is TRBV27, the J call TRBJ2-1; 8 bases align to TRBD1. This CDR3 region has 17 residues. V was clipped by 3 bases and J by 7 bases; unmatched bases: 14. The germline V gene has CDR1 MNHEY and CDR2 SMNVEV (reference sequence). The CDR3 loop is CASSFGQGFFRGNEQFF. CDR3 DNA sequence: TGTGCCAGCAGTTTCGGACAGGGATTTTTTCGAGGTAATGAGCAGTTCTTC.

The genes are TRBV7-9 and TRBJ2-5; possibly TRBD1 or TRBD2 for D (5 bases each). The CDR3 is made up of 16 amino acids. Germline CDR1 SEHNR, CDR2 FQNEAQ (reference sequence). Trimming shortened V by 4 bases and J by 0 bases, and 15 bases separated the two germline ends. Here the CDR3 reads CASSSSRGFNQETQYF. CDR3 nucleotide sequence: TGTGCCAGCAGCTCCTCGAGGGGCTTTAACCAAGAGACCCAGTACTTC.

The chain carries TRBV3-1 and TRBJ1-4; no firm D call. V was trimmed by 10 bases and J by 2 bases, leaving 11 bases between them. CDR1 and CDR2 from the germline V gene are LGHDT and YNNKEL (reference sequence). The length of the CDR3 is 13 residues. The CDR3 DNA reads TGTGCCACCCAGAGGAGGACTAATGAAAAACTGTTTTTT. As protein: CATQRRTNEKLFF.

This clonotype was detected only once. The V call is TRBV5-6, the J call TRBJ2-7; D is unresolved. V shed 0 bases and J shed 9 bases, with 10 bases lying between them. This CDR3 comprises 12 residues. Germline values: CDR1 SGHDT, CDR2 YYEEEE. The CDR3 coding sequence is TGTGCCAGCAGCTTGGGTCGGGCTAGGCAGTACTTC. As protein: CASSLGRARQYF.

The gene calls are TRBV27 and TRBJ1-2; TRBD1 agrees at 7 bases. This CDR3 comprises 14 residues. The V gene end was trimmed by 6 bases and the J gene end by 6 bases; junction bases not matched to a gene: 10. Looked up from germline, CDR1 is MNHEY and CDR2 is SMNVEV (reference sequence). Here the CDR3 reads CASRGLGGPNGYTF. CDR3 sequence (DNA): TGTGCCAGCAGGGGATTAGGGGGCCCCAATGGCTACACCTTC.